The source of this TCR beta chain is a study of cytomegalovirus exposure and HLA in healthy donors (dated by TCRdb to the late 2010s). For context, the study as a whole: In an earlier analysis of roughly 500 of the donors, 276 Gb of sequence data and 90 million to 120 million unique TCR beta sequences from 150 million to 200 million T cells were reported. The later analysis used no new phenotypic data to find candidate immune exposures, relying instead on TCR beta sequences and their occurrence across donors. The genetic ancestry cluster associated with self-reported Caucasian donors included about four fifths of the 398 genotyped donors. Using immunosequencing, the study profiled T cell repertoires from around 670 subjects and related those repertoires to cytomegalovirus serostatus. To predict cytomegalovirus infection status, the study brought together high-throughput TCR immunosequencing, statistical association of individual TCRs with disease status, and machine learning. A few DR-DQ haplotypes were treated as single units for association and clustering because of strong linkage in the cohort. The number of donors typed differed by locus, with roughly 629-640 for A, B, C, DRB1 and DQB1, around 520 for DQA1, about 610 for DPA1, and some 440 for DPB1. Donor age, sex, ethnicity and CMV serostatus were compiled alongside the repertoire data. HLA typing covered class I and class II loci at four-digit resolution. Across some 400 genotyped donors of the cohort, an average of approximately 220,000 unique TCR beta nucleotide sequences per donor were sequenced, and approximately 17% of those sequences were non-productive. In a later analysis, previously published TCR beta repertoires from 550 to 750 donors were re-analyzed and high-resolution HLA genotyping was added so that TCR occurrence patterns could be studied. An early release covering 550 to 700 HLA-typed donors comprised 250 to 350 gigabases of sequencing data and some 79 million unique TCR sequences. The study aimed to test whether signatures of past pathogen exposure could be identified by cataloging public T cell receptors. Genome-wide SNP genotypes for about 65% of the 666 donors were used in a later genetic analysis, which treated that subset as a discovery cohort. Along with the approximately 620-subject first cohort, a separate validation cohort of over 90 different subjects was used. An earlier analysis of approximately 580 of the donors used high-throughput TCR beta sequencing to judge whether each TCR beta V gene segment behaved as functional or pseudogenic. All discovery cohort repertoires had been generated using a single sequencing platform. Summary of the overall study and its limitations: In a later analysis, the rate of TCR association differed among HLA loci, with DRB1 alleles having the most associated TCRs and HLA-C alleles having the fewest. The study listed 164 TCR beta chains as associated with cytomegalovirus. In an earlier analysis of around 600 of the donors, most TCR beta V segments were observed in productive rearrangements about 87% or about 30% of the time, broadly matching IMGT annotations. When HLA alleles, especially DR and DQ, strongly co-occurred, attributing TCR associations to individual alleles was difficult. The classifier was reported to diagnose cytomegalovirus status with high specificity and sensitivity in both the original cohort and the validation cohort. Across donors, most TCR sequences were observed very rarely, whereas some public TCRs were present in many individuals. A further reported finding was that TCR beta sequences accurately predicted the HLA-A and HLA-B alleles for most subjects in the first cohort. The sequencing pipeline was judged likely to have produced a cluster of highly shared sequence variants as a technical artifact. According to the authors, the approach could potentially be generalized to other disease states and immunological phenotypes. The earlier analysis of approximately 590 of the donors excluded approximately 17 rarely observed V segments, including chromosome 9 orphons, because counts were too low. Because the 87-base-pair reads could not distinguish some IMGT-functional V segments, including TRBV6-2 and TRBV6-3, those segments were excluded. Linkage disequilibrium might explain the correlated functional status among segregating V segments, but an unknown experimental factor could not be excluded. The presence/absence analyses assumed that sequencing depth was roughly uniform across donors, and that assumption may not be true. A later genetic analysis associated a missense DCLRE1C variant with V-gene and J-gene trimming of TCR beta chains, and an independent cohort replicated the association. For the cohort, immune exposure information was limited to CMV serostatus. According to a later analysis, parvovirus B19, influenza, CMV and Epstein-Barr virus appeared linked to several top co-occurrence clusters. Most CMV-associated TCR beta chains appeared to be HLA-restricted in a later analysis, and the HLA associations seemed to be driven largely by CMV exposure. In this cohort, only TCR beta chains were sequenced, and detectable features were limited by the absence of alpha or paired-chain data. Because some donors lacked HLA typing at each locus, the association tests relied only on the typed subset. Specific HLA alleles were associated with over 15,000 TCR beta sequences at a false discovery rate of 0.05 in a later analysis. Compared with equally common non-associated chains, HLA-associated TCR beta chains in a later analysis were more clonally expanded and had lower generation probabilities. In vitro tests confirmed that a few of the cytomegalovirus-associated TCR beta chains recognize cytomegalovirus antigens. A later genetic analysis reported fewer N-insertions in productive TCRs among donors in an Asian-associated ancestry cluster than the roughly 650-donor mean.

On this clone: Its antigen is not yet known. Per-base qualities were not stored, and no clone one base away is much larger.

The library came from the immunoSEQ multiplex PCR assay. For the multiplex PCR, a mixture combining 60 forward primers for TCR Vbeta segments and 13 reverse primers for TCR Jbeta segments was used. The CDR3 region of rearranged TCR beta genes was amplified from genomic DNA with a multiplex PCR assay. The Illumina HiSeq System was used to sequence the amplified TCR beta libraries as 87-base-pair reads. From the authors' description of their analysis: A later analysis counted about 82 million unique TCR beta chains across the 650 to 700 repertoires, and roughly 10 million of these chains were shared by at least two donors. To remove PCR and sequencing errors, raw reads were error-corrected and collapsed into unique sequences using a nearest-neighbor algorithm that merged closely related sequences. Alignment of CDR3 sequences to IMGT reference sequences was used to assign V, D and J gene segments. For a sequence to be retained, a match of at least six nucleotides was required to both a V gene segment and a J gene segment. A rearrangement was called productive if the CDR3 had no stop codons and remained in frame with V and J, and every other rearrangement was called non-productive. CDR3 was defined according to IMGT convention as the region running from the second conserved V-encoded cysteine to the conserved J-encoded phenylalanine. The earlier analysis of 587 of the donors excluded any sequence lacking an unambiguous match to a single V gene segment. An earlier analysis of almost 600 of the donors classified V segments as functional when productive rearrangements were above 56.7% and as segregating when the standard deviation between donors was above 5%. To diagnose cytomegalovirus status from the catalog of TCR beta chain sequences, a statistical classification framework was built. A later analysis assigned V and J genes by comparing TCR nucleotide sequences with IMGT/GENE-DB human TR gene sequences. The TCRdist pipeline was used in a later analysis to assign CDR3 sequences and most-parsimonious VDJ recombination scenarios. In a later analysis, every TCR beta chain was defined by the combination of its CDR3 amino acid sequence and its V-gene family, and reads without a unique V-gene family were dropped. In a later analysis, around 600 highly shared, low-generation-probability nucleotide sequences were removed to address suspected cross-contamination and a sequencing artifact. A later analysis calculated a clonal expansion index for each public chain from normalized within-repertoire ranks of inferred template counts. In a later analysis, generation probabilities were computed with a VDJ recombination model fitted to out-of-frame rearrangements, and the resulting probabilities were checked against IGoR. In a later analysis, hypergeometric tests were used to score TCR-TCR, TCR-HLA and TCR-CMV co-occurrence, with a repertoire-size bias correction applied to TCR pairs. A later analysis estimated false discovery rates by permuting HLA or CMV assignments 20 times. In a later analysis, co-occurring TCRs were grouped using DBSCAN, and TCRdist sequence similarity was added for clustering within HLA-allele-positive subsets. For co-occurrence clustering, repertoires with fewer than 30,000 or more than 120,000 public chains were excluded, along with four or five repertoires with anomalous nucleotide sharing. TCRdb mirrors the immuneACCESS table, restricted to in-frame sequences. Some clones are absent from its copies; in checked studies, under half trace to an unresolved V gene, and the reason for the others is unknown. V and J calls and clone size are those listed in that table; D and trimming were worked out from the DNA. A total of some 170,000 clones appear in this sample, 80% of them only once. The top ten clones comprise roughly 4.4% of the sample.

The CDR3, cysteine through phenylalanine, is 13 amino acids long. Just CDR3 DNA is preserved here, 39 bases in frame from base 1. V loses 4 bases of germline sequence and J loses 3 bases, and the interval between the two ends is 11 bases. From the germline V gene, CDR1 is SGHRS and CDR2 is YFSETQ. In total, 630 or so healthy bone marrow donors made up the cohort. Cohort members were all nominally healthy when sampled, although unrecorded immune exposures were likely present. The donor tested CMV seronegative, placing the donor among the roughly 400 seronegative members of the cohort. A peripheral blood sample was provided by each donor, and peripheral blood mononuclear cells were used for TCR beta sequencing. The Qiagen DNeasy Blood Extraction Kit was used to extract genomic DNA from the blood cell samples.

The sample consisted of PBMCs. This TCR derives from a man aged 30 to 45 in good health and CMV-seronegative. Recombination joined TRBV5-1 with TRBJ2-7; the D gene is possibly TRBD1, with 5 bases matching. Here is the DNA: TGCGCCAGCAGCCCGGACACCTACTACGAGCAGTACTTC. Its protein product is CASSPDTYYEQYF. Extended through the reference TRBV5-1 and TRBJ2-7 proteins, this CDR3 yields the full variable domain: KAGVTQTPRYLIKTRGQQVTLSCSPISGHRSVSWYQQTPGQGLQFLFEYFSETQRNKGNFPGRFSGRQFSNSRSEMNVSTLELGDSALYLCASSPDTYYEQYFGPGTRLTVT.